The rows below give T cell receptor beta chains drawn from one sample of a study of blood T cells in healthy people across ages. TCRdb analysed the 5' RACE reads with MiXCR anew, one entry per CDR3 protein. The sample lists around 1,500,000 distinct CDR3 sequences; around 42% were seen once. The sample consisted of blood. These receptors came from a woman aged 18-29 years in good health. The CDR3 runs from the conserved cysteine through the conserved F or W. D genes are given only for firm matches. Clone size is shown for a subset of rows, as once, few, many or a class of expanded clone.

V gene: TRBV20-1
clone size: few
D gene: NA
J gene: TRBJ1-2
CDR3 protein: CSARDGANYGYTF
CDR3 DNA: TGCAGTGCTAGAGACGGGGCCAACTATGGCTACACCTTC

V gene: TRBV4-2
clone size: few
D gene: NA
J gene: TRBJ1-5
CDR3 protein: CASSQLSGPQPQHF
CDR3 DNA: TGTGCCAGCAGCCAACTTTCCGGGCCTCAGCCCCAGCATTTT

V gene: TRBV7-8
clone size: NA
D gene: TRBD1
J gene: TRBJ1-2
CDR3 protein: CASSLARGLGGYTF
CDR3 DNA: TGTGCCAGCAGCTTAGCCAGGGGGCTTGGGGGCTACACCTTC

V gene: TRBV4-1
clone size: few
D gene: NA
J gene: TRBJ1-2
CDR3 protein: CASSQELSGYGYTF
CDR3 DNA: TGCGCCAGCAGCCAAGAGCTGTCGGGGTATGGCTACACCTTC

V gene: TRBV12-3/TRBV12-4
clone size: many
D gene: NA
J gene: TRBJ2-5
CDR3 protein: CASPARTALRETQYF
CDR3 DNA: TGTGCCAGCCCCGCCCGGACAGCCCTCCGGGAGACCCAGTACTTC

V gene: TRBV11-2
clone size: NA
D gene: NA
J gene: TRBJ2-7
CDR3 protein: CASSLDQAEKQYF
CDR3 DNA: TGTGCCAGCAGCTTAGACCAGGCGGAAAAGCAGTACTTC

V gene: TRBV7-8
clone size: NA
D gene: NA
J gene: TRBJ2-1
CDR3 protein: CASSSFAARSPDYEQFF
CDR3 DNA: TGTGCCAGCAGCTCTTTTGCAGCCCGGTCTCCAGACTATGAGCAGTTCTTC

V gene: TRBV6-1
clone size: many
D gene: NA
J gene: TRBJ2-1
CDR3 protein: CASSEGGNEQFF
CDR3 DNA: TGTGCCAGCAGTGAAGGGGGTAATGAGCAGTTCTTC

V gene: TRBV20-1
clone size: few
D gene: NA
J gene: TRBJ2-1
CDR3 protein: CSQSRVTDNEQFF
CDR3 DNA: TGCAGCCAGTCGAGGGTTACCGACAATGAGCAGTTCTTC

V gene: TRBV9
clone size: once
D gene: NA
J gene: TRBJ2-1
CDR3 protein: CASSSRMEFF
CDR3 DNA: TGTGCCAGCAGCTCCCGTATGGAGTTCTTC

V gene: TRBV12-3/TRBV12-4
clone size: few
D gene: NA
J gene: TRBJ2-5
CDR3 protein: CASSLGQLKTQYF
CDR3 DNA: TGTGCCAGCAGTTTAGGGCAGCTAAAGACCCAGTACTTC

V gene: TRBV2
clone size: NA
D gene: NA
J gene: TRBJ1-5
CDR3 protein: CASSDTSNQPQHF
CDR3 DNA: TGTGCCAGCAGTGACACTAGCAATCAGCCCCAGCATTTT

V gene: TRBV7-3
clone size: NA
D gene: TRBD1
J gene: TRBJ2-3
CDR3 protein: CASSATGVSTDTQYF
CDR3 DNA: TGTGCCAGCTCAGCGACAGGGGTGAGCACAGATACGCAGTATTTT

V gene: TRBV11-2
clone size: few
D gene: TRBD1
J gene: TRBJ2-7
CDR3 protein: CASSQLTGMGSYEQYF
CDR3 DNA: TGTGCCAGCAGCCAACTGACAGGGATGGGCTCCTACGAGCAGTACTTC

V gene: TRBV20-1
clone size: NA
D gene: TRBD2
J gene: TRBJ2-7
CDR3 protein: CSARVAASGNEQNF
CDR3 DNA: TGCAGTGCTAGAGTGGCCGCTAGCGGGAACGAGCAGAACTTC

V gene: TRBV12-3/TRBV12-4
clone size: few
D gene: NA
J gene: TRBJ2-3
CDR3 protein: CASSLESGVTDTQYF
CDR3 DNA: TGTGCCAGCAGTTTAGAAAGCGGTGTGACAGATACGCAGTATTTT

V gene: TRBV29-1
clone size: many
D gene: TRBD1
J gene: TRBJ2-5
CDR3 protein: CSVYRGGETQYF
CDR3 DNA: TGCAGCGTCTACAGGGGTGGAGAGACCCAGTACTTC

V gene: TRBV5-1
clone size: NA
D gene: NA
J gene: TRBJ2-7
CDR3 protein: CASSSSDWPYEQYF
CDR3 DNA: TGCGCCAGCAGCTCATCGGACTGGCCCTACGAGCAGTACTTC

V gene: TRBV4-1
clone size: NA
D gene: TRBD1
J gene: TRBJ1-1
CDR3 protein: CASRMGQGAQSTEAFF
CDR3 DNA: TGCGCCAGCAGGATGGGACAGGGGGCGCAAAGCACTGAAGCTTTCTTT

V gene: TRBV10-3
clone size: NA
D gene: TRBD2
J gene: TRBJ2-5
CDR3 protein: CAISEGTSGSCEQYF
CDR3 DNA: TGTGCCATCAGTGAGGGGACTAGCGGGAGTTGTGAGCAGTACTTC

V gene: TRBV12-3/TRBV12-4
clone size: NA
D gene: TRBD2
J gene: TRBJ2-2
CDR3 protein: CASSLYGGGSSGELFF
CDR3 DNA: TGTGCCAGCAGTTTGTATGGCGGGGGAAGTTCCGGGGAGCTGTTTTTT

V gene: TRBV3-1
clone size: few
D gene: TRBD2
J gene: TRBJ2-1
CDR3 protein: CASSHSEREILDEQFF
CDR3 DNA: TGTGCCAGCAGCCATAGTGAGCGGGAGATTTTAGATGAGCAGTTCTTC